This T cell receptor beta chain was recorded in a study of blood T cell repertoires in COVID-19. TCRdb keeps only in-frame clones here, not all; method: immunoSEQ multiplex PCR. The sample shows about 70,000 clones, just under 90% of them seen only once. The CDR3 is 15 amino acids. The source of this sequence is a man aged 55 to 70 with acute or convalescent COVID-19. Sequencing used peripheral blood. The rearrangement joins TRBV21-1 to TRBJ1-4; the table assigns TRBD1, which was not confirmed against the DNA. TRBV21-1 is labeled a pseudogene. CDR3 loop: CASLLCTGDHEKLFF. The CDR3, as DNA: TGTGCCAGTCTTCTGTGTACAGGGGATCATGAAAAACTGTTTTTT.